This T cell receptor beta chain was found in a study of blood T cell repertoires in COVID-19. The overall study: Samples representing acute and convalescent COVID-19 were sourced from the United States, Italy and Spain.

V trimming: 7 bases; J trimming: 0 bases; junction bases outside the gene matches: 4. This CDR3 region has 15 residues. Germline lookup yields CDR1 MNHEY and CDR2 SMNVEV (reference sequence). TCRdb keeps only in-frame clones here, not all; method: immunoSEQ multiplex PCR. This table has fewer than 85,000 clones, 65% to 90% appearing once. The sample was peripheral blood. The V gene is TRBV27, the J gene TRBJ2-1; 9 nucleotides agree with TRBD2. The TCR originated in a man under 40 with COVID-19, enrolled during active disease. CDR3 coding DNA: TGTGCCAGCACCAGTAGCGGGAGCTCCTACAATGAGCAGTTCTTC. This gives the protein CASTSSGSSYNEQFF.